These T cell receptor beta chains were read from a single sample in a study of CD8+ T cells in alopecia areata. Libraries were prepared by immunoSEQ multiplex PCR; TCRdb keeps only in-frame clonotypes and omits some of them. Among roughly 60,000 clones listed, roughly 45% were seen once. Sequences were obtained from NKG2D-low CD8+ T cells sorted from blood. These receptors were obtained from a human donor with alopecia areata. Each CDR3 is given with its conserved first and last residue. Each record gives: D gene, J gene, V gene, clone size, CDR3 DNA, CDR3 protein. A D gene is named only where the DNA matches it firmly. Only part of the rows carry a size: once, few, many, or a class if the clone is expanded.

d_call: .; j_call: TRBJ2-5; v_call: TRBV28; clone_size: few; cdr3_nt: TGTGCCAGCAGTCTGATTCGAGAGACCCAGTACTTC; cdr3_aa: CASSLIRETQYF
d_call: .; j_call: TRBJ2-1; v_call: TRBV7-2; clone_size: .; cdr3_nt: TGTGCCAGCAGCTTAGGGCTGAGAGGAGGGGGAGACAATGAGCAGTTCTTC; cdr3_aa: CASSLGLRGGGDNEQFF
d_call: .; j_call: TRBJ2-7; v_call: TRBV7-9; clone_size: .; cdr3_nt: TGTGCCAGCAGCCCACCCCCACGCTCGGGCGAGCAGTACTTC; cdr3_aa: CASSPPPRSGEQYF
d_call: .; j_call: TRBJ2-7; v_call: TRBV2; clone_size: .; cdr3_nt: TGTGCCAGCAAGGGCTACGAGCAGTACTTC; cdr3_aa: CASKGYEQYF
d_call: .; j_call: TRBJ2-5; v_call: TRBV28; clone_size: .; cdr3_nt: TGTGCCAGCAGTCTGGGGGGCCAAGAGACCCAGTACTTC; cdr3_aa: CASSLGGQETQYF
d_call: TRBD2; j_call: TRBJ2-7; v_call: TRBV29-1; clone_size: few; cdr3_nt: TGCAGCGTTGGGAGCGGGGCGACATTCAACGAGCAGTACTTC; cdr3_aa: CSVGSGATFNEQYF
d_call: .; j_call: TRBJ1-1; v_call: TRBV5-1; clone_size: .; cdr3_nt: TGCGCCAGCAGCCCGGGGGCAGGGAACACTGAAGCTTTCTTT; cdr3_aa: CASSPGAGNTEAFF
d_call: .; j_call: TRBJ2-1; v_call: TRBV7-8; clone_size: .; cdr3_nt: TGTGCCAGCAGCTTAGTCTGGAACAATGAGCAGTTCTTC; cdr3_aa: CASSLVWNNEQFF
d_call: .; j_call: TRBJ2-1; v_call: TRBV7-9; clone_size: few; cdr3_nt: TGTGCCAGCAGCTTAGATATGCACTACAGCTCCTACAATGAGCAGTTCTTC; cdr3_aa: CASSLDMHYSSYNEQFF
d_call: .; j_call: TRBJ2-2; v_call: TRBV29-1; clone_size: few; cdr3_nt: TGCAGCGTAGACACCGGGACAACGAACACCGGGGAGCTGTTTTTT; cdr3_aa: CSVDTGTTNTGELFF
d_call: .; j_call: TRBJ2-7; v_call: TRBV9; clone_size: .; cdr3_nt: TGTGCCAGCAGCGTATCAAGACAGGTAGGGGTTAACGAGCAGTACTTC; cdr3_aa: CASSVSRQVGVNEQYF
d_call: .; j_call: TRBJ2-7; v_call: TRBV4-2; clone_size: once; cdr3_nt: TGTGCCAGCAGCCAAGATTGGGGGCCCTCCTACGAGCAGTACTTC; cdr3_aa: CASSQDWGPSYEQYF
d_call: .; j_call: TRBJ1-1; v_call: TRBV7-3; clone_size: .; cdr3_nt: TGTGCCAGCAGCTCTTCAGGGGCTGGGAACACTGAAGCTTTCTTT; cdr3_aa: CASSSSGAGNTEAFF
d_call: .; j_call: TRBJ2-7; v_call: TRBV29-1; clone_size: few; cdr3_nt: TGCAGCGTTGTCCGGGGGCACTCCTACGAGCAGTACTTC; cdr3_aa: CSVVRGHSYEQYF
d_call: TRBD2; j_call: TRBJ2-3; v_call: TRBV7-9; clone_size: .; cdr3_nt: TGTGCCAGCAGAACCGGGACTAGCGGCTACACAGATACGCAGTATTTT; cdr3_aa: CASRTGTSGYTDTQYF